This entry lists 10 T cell receptor beta chains sequenced from one sample in a study of beta chain features in type 1 diabetes. All of the isolated RNA was reverse transcribed, so expressed TCRB transcripts were sequenced. The table came from immunoSEQ multiplex PCR; TCRdb's copy has only in-frame clones and leaves some out. The sample includes 860,000 or so clones, 17% of them seen just once. The sample consisted of naive CD4+ T cells from blood. The receptors stem from a woman aged 18-29 years in good health.

The chain employs TRBV6-1 and TRBJ2-1; D might be TRBD1 or TRBD2, each matching 5 bases. V was clipped by 0 bases and J by 3 bases, with 9 bases between them. The CDR3 sequence is 15 residues long. Germline lookup yields CDR1 MNHNS and CDR2 SASEGT. This CDR3 reads CASSEAGARYNEQFF. The CDR3 coding sequence is TGTGCCAGCAGTGAAGCCGGGGCGCGCTACAATGAGCAGTTCTTC.

The chain employs TRBV5-6 and TRBJ1-5; D might be TRBD1 (5 bases). Trimming removed 2 bases at V and 3 bases at J, with 12 bases between. This CDR3 comprises 15 residues. Per germline, CDR1 SGHDT and CDR2 YYEEEE. The chain's CDR3 is CASSFWARVNQPQHF. CDR3 DNA sequence: TGTGCCAGCAGCTTCTGGGCCAGGGTCAATCAGCCCCAGCATTTT.

V is TRBV6-6 and J is TRBJ2-7; either TRBD1 or TRBD2 may fit D (6 bases each). The CDR3 extends over 15 amino acids. CDR1 is MNHNY and CDR2 is SVGAGI in the germline V gene (reference sequence). Trimming cost V 5 bases and J 2 bases, with 16 bases left between them. The CDR3 reads CASSVGGRGTYEQYF. DNA for the CDR3: TGTGCCAGCAGTGTCGGGGGCCGAGGGACCTACGAGCAGTACTTC.

There are a few counts of this clone. The J gene is TRBJ2-3, the V gene TRBV28; tentatively, D is TRBD2 (5 bases). Germline V gene data show CDR1 as MDHEN and CDR2 as SYDVKM. This CDR3 is built from 14 residues. The V end lost 6 bases, the J end lost 2 bases, and 12 bases lay between the germline ends. DNA of the CDR3: TGTGCCAGCAGCCCTCACGGGGACACAGATACGCAGTATTTT. Its translation is CASSPHGDTDTQYF.

This chain links TRBV19 with TRBJ2-5, with 7 bases that match TRBD1. CDR3 length equals 15 residues. V shed 3 bases and J 2 bases; nucleotides not matched to a gene: 6. Germline-derived CDR1 and CDR2 are LNHDA and SQIVND (reference sequence). CDR3 in DNA: TGTGCCAGTAGTATCGGGACAGTCCAACAAGAGACCCAGTACTTC. It specifies CASSIGTVQQETQYF.

With regard to this clone: Other nucleotide sequences from this sample produce the same CDR3. The chain combines TRBV28 with TRBJ2-2, with 11 bases fitting TRBD1. This CDR3 has 15 amino acids. V dropped 4 bases and J dropped 6; count of bases not matched to a gene: 4. Germline values: CDR1 MDHEN, CDR2 SYDVKM. This CDR3 reads CASSSGQGAPGELFF. CDR3 DNA sequence: TGTGCCAGCAGTTCCGGACAGGGGGCCCCCGGGGAGCTGTTTTTT.

This clone was counted once. The CDR3 loop reads CASSPAGGNTEAFF. In DNA, the CDR3 is TGTGCCAGCAGTCCCGCGGGGGGAAACACTGAAGCTTTCTTT. This sequence joins TRBV28 and TRBJ1-1; possibly TRBD1 for D (5 bases). Trimming cost V 5 bases and J 2 bases, with 12 bases left between them. The CDR3 covers 14 residues. The germline V gene encodes CDR1 MDHEN and CDR2 SYDVKM.

This chain connects TRBV25-1 to TRBJ2-7; 9 nucleotides agree with TRBD1. The germline gives CDR1 MGHDK, CDR2 SYGVNS. The length of the CDR3 is 15 residues. J lost 1 base, V lost 4 bases, and 5 bases had no gene match. DNA of the CDR3: TGTGCCAGCAGTGCCCCACAGGGGGCTTCCTACGAGCAGTACTTC. It encodes CASSAPQGASYEQYF.

This clone came up a few times. This chain joins TRBV5-4 and TRBJ2-2; 10 bases map to TRBD2. Germline V gives CDR1 SGHNT, CDR2 YYREEE (reference sequence). V trimming: 4 bases; J trimming: 2 bases; junction bases outside the gene matches: 11. This CDR3 spans 18 amino acids. CDR3 DNA sequence: TGTGCCAGCAGCCGGGGACTAGCGTTCGACTCAAACACCGGGGAGCTGTTTTTT. This translates into CASSRGLAFDSNTGELFF.

This clone was observed a few times. V gene TRBV4-2 combines with J gene TRBJ2-7, with D maybe TRBD1 (6 bases). Germline V gives CDR1 LGHNA, CDR2 YNFKEQ. Trimming pared 1 base from V and 0 bases from J, leaving 13 bases between. This CDR3 has 16 amino acids. The CDR3 protein is CASSQAYRDSSYEQYF. The CDR3 nucleotides are TGTGCCAGCAGCCAAGCCTACAGGGATTCCTCCTACGAGCAGTACTTC.